The 23 T cell receptor beta chains in this list originate from one sample, sequenced in a study of blood T cells in healthy people across ages. A second about 7 to 12 cycle PCR used barcoded and J-beta primers. In TCRdb, the 5' RACE reads were re-called with MiXCR into one record per CDR3 protein. This sample carries some 1.6 million distinct CDR3 sequences, 30% to 40% of them seen once, and the ten largest clones take roughly 10%. Sequencing was carried out using blood. These receptors were collected from a woman in her 30s in good health.

CDR3 sequence (DNA): TGTGCCAGCAGCTTAGGGAGGGCCGCATACAATGAGCAGTTCTTC. Its translation is CASSLGRAAYNEQFF. The gene calls are TRBV7-9 and TRBJ2-1; a possible D gene is TRBD2 (6 bases). The CDR3 covers 15 residues. V lost 1 base to trimming and J lost 4 bases, with 11 bases between them. Looked up from germline, CDR1 is SEHNR and CDR2 is FQNEAQ (reference sequence).

This clonotype was counted between two and nine times. The chain couples TRBV20-1 to TRBJ2-3; 9 bases match TRBD2. The CDR3 covers 16 residues. Looked up from germline, CDR1 is DFQATT and CDR2 is SNEGSKA (reference sequence). Germline trimming cut 3 bases from V and 2 bases from J; bases unmatched to any gene: 9. The CDR3 region has the DNA TGCAGTGCTAGGGGGGCCAGCGGGGGGCTCACAGATACGCAGTATTTT. The encoded protein is CSARGASGGLTDTQYF.

Ten or more counts support this clonotype. This rearrangement joins TRBV20-1 to TRBJ1-2; D remains unclear. Per germline, CDR1 DFQATT and CDR2 SNEGSKA (reference sequence). Trimming removed 6 bases from V and 6 bases from J, with 17 bases in between. The CDR3 length is 13 residues. CDR3 sequence: CSARDLKGHGYTF. CDR3 nucleotide sequence: TGCAGTGCCCGCGACCTAAAGGGTCATGGCTACACCTTC.

This clonotype has more than one count but fewer than ten. The chain carries TRBV6-6 and TRBJ1-2; TRBD1 matches 9 bases. CDR1 is MNHNY, CDR2 SVGAGI, per germline (reference sequence). V gave up 7 bases and J gave up 1 base; unmatched junction bases: 7. This CDR3 has 15 amino acids. CDR3: CASNSGTGNNYGYTF. CDR3 bases: TGTGCCAGCAATTCCGGGACAGGGAATAACTATGGCTACACCTTC.

This clonotype was observed a few times. This chain's CDR3 is CASSQGDSGYNEQFF. The CDR3 DNA reads TGTGCCAGCAGCCAAGGTGATAGCGGGTACAATGAGCAGTTCTTC. This chain joins TRBV3-1 and TRBJ2-1; 7 bases are a match to TRBD2. The CDR3 consists of 15 residues. Losses at the gene ends were 1 base for V and 4 bases for J; bases not matched to a gene: 4. CDR1 is LGHDT and CDR2 is YNNKEL in the germline V gene (reference sequence).

The V call is TRBV20-1, the J call TRBJ2-7, with D tentatively TRBD2 (6 bases). The CDR3 runs to 14 residues. With 8 bases removed from V and 0 bases from J, the gap between germline ends came to 17 bases. The germline V gene encodes CDR1 DFQATT and CDR2 SNEGSKA (reference sequence). For the CDR3, the DNA is TGCAGTTCCGGGGCGGGGCGCGGCTCCTACGAGCAGTACTTC. Residues: CSSGAGRGSYEQYF.

V usage is TRBV27 and J usage is TRBJ2-1, with 9 bases that match TRBD1. Germline V gives CDR1 MNHEY, CDR2 SMNVEV (reference sequence). V lost 6 bases to trimming and J lost 6 bases; unmatched junction nucleotides: 3. CDR3 length equals 13 residues. The chain's CDR3 is CASRRDRVNEQFF. The CDR3 coding sequence is TGTGCCAGCAGACGGGACAGGGTCAATGAGCAGTTCTTC.

The chain couples TRBV7-9 to TRBJ1-1; D gene unclear. V shed 11 bases and J shed 3 bases, with 13 bases lying between them. The CDR3 contains 12 residues. Germline V gives CDR1 SEHNR, CDR2 FQNEAQ (reference sequence). The CDR3 spells CAPDWVDTEAFF. Written as DNA, the CDR3 is TGTGCCCCTGATTGGGTGGACACTGAAGCTTTCTTT.

This clonotype turned up a few times. The V and J genes are TRBV30 and TRBJ2-7; D gene uncertain. The CDR3 is made up of 13 amino acids. The germline V gene encodes CDR1 GTSNPN and CDR2 SVGIG (reference sequence). The ends were cut back, 1 base at V and 4 bases at J, with 11 bases in the middle. CDR3 nucleotides: TGTGCCTGGAGTGCCAGCGTGACATACGAGCAGTACTTC. As protein: CAWSASVTYEQYF.

There are a few counts of this clonotype. The chain links TRBV21-1 to TRBJ2-7; the table gives TRBD1 as D, unverified against the DNA. TRBV21-1 is tagged as a pseudogene. The CDR3 sequence is 13 residues long. Here the CDR3 reads CASTNRDIYEQYF. CDR3 sequence (DNA): TGTGCCAGTACGAATCGGGACATCTACGAGCAGTACTTC.

The V gene is TRBV20-1, the J gene TRBJ2-1; 9 nucleotides match TRBD1. Trimming at V came to 1 base and at J to 3 bases, leaving 4 bases not matched to a gene. CDR3 length equals 15 residues. From germline, CDR1 is DFQATT and CDR2 SNEGSKA (reference sequence). CDR3 in amino acids: CSARVGQGYYNEQFF. DNA for the CDR3: TGCAGTGCTAGAGTGGGACAGGGATACTACAATGAGCAGTTCTTC.

This clonotype has at least ten counts. CDR3 in amino acids: CASSLSDEETQYF. The CDR3 bases are TGTGCCAGCAGCTTATCCGATGAGGAGACCCAGTACTTC. This chain connects TRBV7-6 to TRBJ2-5; D not resolved. There are 13 residues in the CDR3. V gave up 2 bases and J gave up 5 bases, with 9 bases separating them. Germline V CDR1 and CDR2: SGHVS, FNYEAQ.

The V and J genes are TRBV20-1 and TRBJ1-4; 8 nucleotides agree with TRBD1. J lost 7 bases, V lost 5 bases, and 12 bases had no gene match. Germline V gene sequence: CDR1 DFQATT, CDR2 SNEGSKA (reference sequence). CDR3 size: 15 residues. The CDR3 is CSARPRAGGGEKLFF. For the CDR3, the DNA is TGCAGTGCTCGGCCTAGGGCAGGGGGCGGTGAAAAACTGTTTTTT.

V and J are TRBV15 and TRBJ1-2; D remains ambiguous. Germline lookup yields CDR1 LNHNV and CDR2 YYDKDF (reference sequence). Between the trimmed V and J ends, which lost 5 bases and 4 bases, there was a span of 14 bases. The CDR3 has 14 amino acids. CDR3 in DNA: TGTGCCACCAGCCCCCGCTGGAGCCTCTATGGCTACACCTTC. Translation gives CATSPRWSLYGYTF.

CDR3 in amino acids: CASRLDRYNEQFF. CDR3 in DNA: TGTGCCAGCAGACTTGACAGATACAATGAGCAGTTCTTC. The chain carries TRBV6-6 and TRBJ2-1; D is perhaps TRBD1 (5 bases). The germline V gene has CDR1 MNHNY and CDR2 SVGAGI (reference sequence). This CDR3 has 13 amino acids. V dropped 6 bases and J dropped 4 bases, with 10 bases sitting between them.

This clonotype was seen only a few times. The chain employs TRBV6-5 and TRBJ2-3; TRBD2 agrees at 12 bases. The trim removed 6 bases at V and 2 bases at J, leaving 6 bases unmatched. This CDR3 comprises 16 residues. Germline V gene lookup returns CDR1 MNHEY and CDR2 SVGAGI. CDR3 residues: CASRPLAGGVTDTQYF. The CDR3 nucleotides are TGTGCCAGCAGACCCCTAGCGGGGGGGGTCACAGATACGCAGTATTTT.

V is TRBV6-1 and J is TRBJ2-2, with D possibly matching TRBD2 (6 bases). V was shortened by 6 bases and J by 1 base, with 18 bases between the two germline ends. The CDR3 totals 17 residues. The germline V gene encodes CDR1 MNHNS and CDR2 SASEGT. The CDR3 coding sequence is TGTGCCAGCAGACAACCCGTTCGGGAGAAGAACACCGGGGAGCTGTTTTTT. It specifies CASRQPVREKNTGELFF.

This clonotype was detected a few times. The J gene is TRBJ2-1, the V gene TRBV7-2, with TRBD2 matching 13 bases. Germline loops: CDR1 SGHTA, CDR2 FQGNSA. This CDR3 is built from 14 residues. Trimming at V came to 4 bases and at J to 7 bases, leaving 1 base not matched to a gene. In DNA, the CDR3 is TGTGCCAGCAGCTGGGGACTAGCGGGGAATGAGCAGTTCTTC. It specifies CASSWGLAGNEQFF.

This clonotype was counted only a few times. The chain is built from TRBV12-3 or TRBV12-4 and TRBJ2-5, with D possibly matching TRBD2 (5 bases). The V and J ends lost 8 bases and 5 bases respectively, with 21 bases between them. The CDR3 contains 15 residues. The CDR3 DNA reads as TGTGCCAGCTCGATCGACGGACGGACGGGGGAGACCCAGTACTTC. It translates to CASSIDGRTGETQYF.

The chain is built from TRBV3-1 and TRBJ1-4; D not certain. Per the germline V gene, CDR1 is LGHDT and CDR2 is YNNKEL (reference sequence). CDR3 length: 15 amino acids. V dropped 1 base and J dropped 8 bases, with 14 bases sitting between them. This CDR3 is CASSQATVVGEKLFF. The CDR3 DNA is TGTGCCAGCAGCCAAGCTACGGTAGTCGGCGAAAAACTGTTTTTT.

Remarks on this clonotype: Its ends do not fully match the called genes, so a read error is possible. The chain joins TRBV7-8 to TRBJ2-3, with a weak D call TRBD2 (6 bases). Germline lookup yields CDR1 SGHVS and CDR2 FQNEAQ. The CDR3 spans 14 residues. CDR3 bases: TGTACCAGCAGCTTACTAGCTAGCACAGATACGCAGTATTTT. Translating it yields CTSSLLASTDTQYF. Using reference TRBV7-8 and TRBJ2-3 for the parts outside the CDR3, the full variable domain is GAGVSQSPRYKVAKRGQDVALRCDPISGHVSLFWYQQALGQGPEFLTYFQNEAQLDKSGLPSDRFFAERPEGSVSTLKIQRTQQEDSAVYLCTSSLLASTDTQYFGPGTRLTVL.

In its sample, this clonotype was seen many times. The chain recombines TRBV27 with TRBJ2-5; D is uncertain. Germline V gene sequence: CDR1 MNHEY, CDR2 SMNVEV (reference sequence). The CDR3 loop spans 14 amino acids. Trimming pared 4 bases from V and 4 bases from J, leaving 13 bases between. The CDR3 loop is CASSYEFPPETQYF. The DNA for the CDR3 is TGTGCCAGCAGTTACGAGTTCCCTCCAGAGACCCAGTACTTC.

This clonotype was seen more than once but under ten times. V usage is TRBV4-1 and J usage is TRBJ1-5; D is undetermined. V was pared by 0 bases and J by 9 bases, with 15 bases between. The germline V gene has CDR1 MGHRA and CDR2 YSYEKL. The CDR3 totals 15 residues. DNA of the CDR3: TGCGCCAGCAGCCAAGAAGCGAACGGACCGGGGCCCCAGCATTTT. Protein product: CASSQEANGPGPQHF.